Shown below are 11 T cell receptor beta chains from a single sample sequenced in a study of Ad26.COV2.S vaccination and SARS-CoV-2 variants. Treatment specified: roughly 20 received Ad26.COV2.S at low or high dose, single or two shots; 5 received placebo; per-sample allocation not given. Day 63 following the first vaccine or placebo injection was when the samples were taken. The table came from immunoSEQ multiplex PCR; TCRdb's copy has only in-frame clones and leaves some out. The sample contains 400,000 to 450,000 clones, around 90% of which appear only once. The sample consisted of peripheral blood, taken in a trial of Ad26.COV2.S vaccine versus placebo. The receptors were sampled from a person aged 18 to 65 who received the Ad26.COV2.S COVID-19 vaccine or a placebo.

The sample holds a few counts of this clone. CDR3 sequence: CASSEDGGSYNEQFF. CDR3 bases: TGTGCCAGCAGTGAAGACGGCGGGTCCTACAATGAGCAGTTCTTC. The chain has TRBV6-1 and TRBJ2-1; possibly TRBD2 for D (5 bases). The CDR3 contains 15 residues. Trimming removed 1 base from V and 1 base from J, with 8 bases in between. Germline V gene sequence: CDR1 MNHNS, CDR2 SASEGT.

The chain is built from TRBV5-1 and TRBJ2-1, with D maybe TRBD2 (6 bases). Germline assignment: CDR1 SGHRS and CDR2 YFSETQ. The CDR3 contains 16 residues. Trimming shortened V by 4 bases and J by 4 bases, and 18 bases separated the two germline ends. The CDR3 loop reads CASSGVKGGTYNEQFF. CDR3 DNA sequence: TGCGCCAGCAGCGGGGTGAAGGGCGGGACTTACAATGAGCAGTTCTTC.

The table lists this clone with a count of one. The chain has TRBV7-2 and TRBJ1-1, with a weak D call TRBD1 (5 bases). The CDR3 spans 15 residues. The V and J ends lost 4 bases and 0 bases respectively, with 12 bases between them. Looked up from germline, CDR1 is SGHTA and CDR2 is FQGNSA. Here the CDR3 DNA reads TGTGCCAGCAGCTCTCCCCTGACAGTGAACACTGAAGCTTTCTTT. This codes for CASSSPLTVNTEAFF.

This chain connects TRBV7-9 to TRBJ2-7, with D tentatively TRBD1 (5 bases). Trimming shortened V by 2 bases and J by 3 bases, and 14 bases separated the two germline ends. The CDR3 sequence is 15 residues long. The V gene's germline CDR1 is SEHNR and CDR2 FQNEAQ (reference sequence). The CDR3 sequence: CASSLSGRAHYEQYF. The CDR3 bases are TGTGCCAGCAGCTTATCAGGCAGGGCACACTACGAGCAGTACTTC.

This sequence joins TRBV30 and TRBJ1-4; weak D call: TRBD1 (5 bases). V was clipped by 3 bases and J by 6 bases, with 8 bases between them. The CDR3 has 12 amino acids. The germline CDR1 and CDR2 sequences are GTSNPN and SVGIG (reference sequence). The CDR3 loop is CAWRDTYEKLFF. The CDR3 nucleotides are TGTGCCTGGAGGGACACCTATGAAAAACTGTTTTTT.

The genes are TRBV30 and TRBJ2-5; 7 bases agree with TRBD2. CDR3 length equals 16 residues. Germline CDR1 is GTSNPN and CDR2 is SVGIG (reference sequence). V lost 1 base, J lost 5 bases, and 13 bases stayed unmatched. In DNA form, the CDR3 reads TGTGCCTGGAGTGAGACCTCTAGCGGACGTAGGGAGACCCAGTACTTC. This translates into CAWSETSSGRRETQYF. Full variable domain (missing parts from reference TRBV30 and TRBJ2-5): SQTIHQWPATLVQPVGSPLSLECTVEGTSNPNLYWYRQAAGRGLQLLFYSVGIGQISSEVPQNLSASRPQDRQFILSSKKLLLSDSGFYLCAWSETSSGRRETQYFGPGTRLLVL.

V is TRBV3-1 (or the pseudogene TRBV3-2) and J is TRBJ1-4; the D gene is possibly TRBD1 (5 bases). Germline CDR1 and CDR2: LGHDT and YNNKEL (reference sequence). The CDR3 runs to 19 residues. V lost 2 bases to trimming and J lost 0 bases, with 19 bases between them. The CDR3 here is CASSQNPGPPFATNEKLFF. The CDR3 DNA is TGTGCCAGCAGCCAAAATCCGGGACCACCTTTTGCAACTAATGAAAAACTGTTTTTT.

The chain combines TRBV5-4 with TRBJ1-3; the D gene is possibly TRBD1 (5 bases). Germline lookup yields CDR1 SGHNT and CDR2 YYREEE (reference sequence). The CDR3 has 15 amino acids. V lost 3 bases to trimming and J lost 0 bases, with 10 bases between them. The CDR3 nucleotides read TGTGCCAGCAGCTCCTCAGGGTCCTCTGGAAACACCATATATTTT. Its translation: CASSSSGSSGNTIYF. Using reference TRBV5-4 and TRBJ1-3 for the parts outside the CDR3, the full variable domain is ETGVTQSPTHLIKTRGQQVTLRCSSQSGHNTVSWYQQALGQGPQFIFQYYREEENGRGNFPPRFSGLQFPNYSSELNVNALELDDSALYLCASSSSGSSGNTIYFGEGSWLTVV.

The sample holds one count of this clone. The CDR3 bases are TGTGCCAGCAGGGGACGGAATAATCAGCCCCAGCATTTT. Its translation is CASRGRNNQPQHF. V is TRBV28 and J is TRBJ1-5; the D gene is possibly TRBD1 (5 bases). This CDR3 has 13 amino acids. Germline CDR1 is MDHEN and CDR2 is SYDVKM. The V gene lost 6 bases and the J gene lost 4 bases, with 10 bases spanning the gap.

The J gene is TRBJ2-1, the V gene TRBV4-3; 8 bases match TRBD2. CDR1 is LGHNA, CDR2 YSLEER, per germline. The CDR3 has 16 amino acids. V shed 4 bases, J shed 3 bases, and the junction held 8 bases outside the gene matches. This CDR3 reads CASSPRSSGNYNEQFF. The CDR3 DNA reads TGCGCCAGCAGCCCCCGTAGTAGCGGGAACTACAATGAGCAGTTCTTC.

The chain has TRBV7-2 and TRBJ1-5; D ambiguous. Trimming removed 5 bases at V and 0 bases at J, with 11 bases between. The length of the CDR3 is 15 residues. In germline, CDR1 is SGHTA, CDR2 FQGNSA. The CDR3: CASSPRGYSNQPQHF. The CDR3 DNA reads as TGTGCCAGCAGCCCCCGCGGATATAGCAATCAGCCCCAGCATTTT.